The 18 T cell receptor beta chains reported below all come from one sample, sequenced in a study of T cells in Graves' hyperthyroidism and ophthalmopathy. Template material for amplifying TCR beta CDR3 regions consisted of RNA transcripts. During a first-round RT-PCR of the TCR CDR3, the HTBI primer set was used. In TCRdb, the multiplex PCR reads were re-called with MiXCR into one record per CDR3 protein. The data contain roughly 150,000 distinct CDR3 sequences, just under 9.5% of them singletons. Sequenced input: blood. Every receptor here comes from a woman aged 18-29 years with Graves' hyperthyroidism that later progressed to Graves' ophthalmopathy.

This clonotype was seen repeatedly, ten times or more. A clone one base away is much larger, so this may be a read error. The rearrangement uses TRBV28 and TRBJ1-4; D unclear. The CDR3 totals 14 residues. The V gene lost 3 bases and the J gene lost 8 bases, with 13 bases spanning the gap. Germline loops: CDR1 MDHEN, CDR2 SYDVKM. The CDR3 sequence is CASSFSRRWEKLFF. In DNA form, the CDR3 reads TGTGCCAGCAGTTTTTCAAGGCGTTGGGAAAAACTGTTTTTT. The full variable domain, its missing parts supplied by reference TRBV28 and TRBJ1-4, is DVKVTQSSRYLVKRTGEKVFLECVQDMDHENMFWYRQDPGLGLRLIYFSYDVKMKEKGDIPEGYSVSREKKERFSLILESASTNQTSMYLCASSFSRRWEKLFFGSGTQLSVL.

This clonotype showed up many times. The V and J genes are TRBV19 and TRBJ1-5; 8 bases fit TRBD1. This CDR3 spans 16 amino acids. Per germline, CDR1 LNHDA and CDR2 SQIVND (reference sequence). Trimming removed 6 bases from V and 0 bases from J; junction bases left unmatched: 7. The CDR3 sequence: CASRPGQDLSNQPQHF. CDR3 sequence (DNA): TGTGCCAGTAGACCGGGACAGGATCTTAGCAATCAGCCCCAGCATTTT.

This clonotype has a count of ten or more. The chain carries TRBV24-1 and TRBJ2-1; 9 bases map to TRBD1. With V trimmed by 4 bases and J by 1 base, 4 bases remained unmatched. The V gene's germline CDR1 is KGHDR and CDR2 SFDVKD. This CDR3 is built from 16 residues. The CDR3 coding sequence is TGTGCCACCAGTGAACCCGGGACAGGGTCCTACAATGAGCAGTTCTTC. Translating gives CATSEPGTGSYNEQFF.

This clonotype was seen many times. The chain joins TRBV5-6 to TRBJ1-1, with D tentatively TRBD1 (5 bases). The CDR3 sequence is 15 residues long. Germline V gene data show CDR1 as SGHDT and CDR2 as YYEEEE. V shed 1 base and J shed 6 bases, with 16 bases lying between them. In DNA, the CDR3 is TGTGCCAGCAGCTTGTGGTCCAGGGTTGTCGCTGAAGCTTTCTTT. It yields the protein CASSLWSRVVAEAFF. The complete variable domain, with remaining parts taken from reference TRBV5-6 and TRBJ1-1, reads DAGVTQSPTHLIKTRGQQVTLRCSPKSGHDTVSWYQQALGQGPQFIFQYYEEEERQRGNFPDRFSGHQFPNYSSELNVNALLLGDSALYLCASSLWSRVVAEAFFGQGTRLTVV.

This clonotype occurred many times. This chain links TRBV5-4 with TRBJ2-5; 10 nucleotides agree with TRBD2. Trimming cost V 0 bases and J 2 bases; bases outside gene matches: 7. This CDR3 is 17 amino acids long. CDR1 and CDR2 (germline): SGHNT, YYREEE (reference sequence). CDR3 sequence: CASSLVLAGRGQETQYF. In DNA, the CDR3 is TGTGCCAGCAGCTTGGTACTAGCGGGACGTGGGCAAGAGACCCAGTACTTC.

This chain joins TRBV30 and TRBJ1-1; possibly TRBD1 for D (6 bases). The CDR3 totals 13 residues. V lost 8 bases and J lost 0, with 13 bases in between. Germline values: CDR1 GTSNPN, CDR2 SVGIG (reference sequence). CDR3 nucleotide sequence: TGTGCCCTCCTGGGGGGGCTGAACACTGAAGCTTTCTTT. Translated, it gives CALLGGLNTEAFF.

As for this clonotype: A read error may explain this, as a much larger clone is one base away. The chain has TRBV30 and TRBJ2-7; possible D gene TRBD1, 6 bases. Germline CDR1 is GTSNPN and CDR2 is SVGIG (reference sequence). This CDR3 has 12 amino acids. CDR3 sequence (DNA): TGTACCTGGAACAGGGATTCTTACGAGCAGTACTTC. This sequence encodes CTWNRDSYEQYF.

This clonotype was counted a few times. The junction differs from germline at one of its ends, possibly a read error. The rearrangement joins TRBV30 to TRBJ1-3; D gene unclear. This CDR3 has 14 amino acids. The germline V gene encodes CDR1 GTSNPN and CDR2 SVGIG (reference sequence). The DNA of the CDR3 is TGTGCCTGGAGTGTAGGGAGCTCTGGGAACACCATATATTTT. Its protein is CAWSVGSSGNTIYF.

This clonotype occurred many times. The CDR3 DNA sequence: TGTGCCAGCAGTTTCCCTAGGGGGCGAAACTATGGCTACACCTTC. Encoded protein: CASSFPRGRNYGYTF. The V gene is TRBV28, the J gene TRBJ1-2; TRBD1 matches 7 bases. The germline V gene has CDR1 MDHEN and CDR2 SYDVKM. J gave up 2 bases and V 3 bases, and 6 bases lay outside the gene matches. CDR3 length equals 15 residues.

This clonotype was recorded many times. Written as DNA, the CDR3 is TGCAGCGTGGGGGACTCTTCCTACGAGCAGTACTTC. It is translated as CSVGDSSYEQYF. J is TRBJ2-7 and V is TRBV29-1, with a weak D call TRBD2 (6 bases). V lost 6 bases to trimming and J lost 1 base, with 10 bases between them. CDR3 length: 12 residues. CDR1 and CDR2 from the germline V gene are SQVTM and ANQGSEA.

This clonotype was found many times. The chain combines TRBV30 with TRBJ1-2; D possibly corresponds to TRBD1 (5 bases). Germline-derived CDR1 and CDR2 are GTSNPN and SVGIG (reference sequence). V lost 2 bases, J lost 4 bases, and 11 bases lay in between. There are 13 residues in the CDR3. The CDR3 sequence is CAWSIAGAYGYTF. The CDR3 bases are TGTGCCTGGAGTATAGCCGGGGCCTATGGCTACACCTTC.

This clonotype came up many times. This chain links TRBV27 with TRBJ2-1, with D perhaps TRBD1 (6 bases). Germline V gene data show CDR1 as MNHEY and CDR2 as SMNVEV (reference sequence). The CDR3 covers 16 residues. Trimming stripped 3 bases from V and 0 bases from J, with 12 bases between. The CDR3 DNA reads as TGTGCCAGCAGTTTCCGGACAGCAAGCTCCTACAATGAGCAGTTCTTC. Its translation: CASSFRTASSYNEQFF.

This clonotype was recorded many times. This chain links TRBV2 with TRBJ1-1, with 10 bases matching TRBD1. V trimming: 7 bases; J trimming: 3 bases; junction bases outside the gene matches: 5. The CDR3 length is 14 residues. Germline CDR1 reads SNHLY; CDR2 reads FYNNEI. The DNA for the CDR3 is TGTGCCAGCACCGAAGGACAGGGGGACACTGAAGCTTTCTTT. This encodes CASTEGQGDTEAFF.

This clonotype has ten or more counts. The chain has TRBV20-1 and TRBJ2-4; 7 bases are a match to TRBD2. From germline, CDR1 is DFQATT and CDR2 SNEGSKA (reference sequence). The CDR3 has 14 amino acids. The V gene end was trimmed by 0 bases and the J gene end by 7 bases; junction bases not matched to a gene: 6. The CDR3, as DNA: TGCAGTGCTAGAGATGGGGGAGGGTTGAACATTCAGTACTTC. Translation: CSARDGGGLNIQYF.

This clonotype was counted ten times or more. The chain has TRBV15 and TRBJ2-1, with D perhaps TRBD1 or TRBD2 (5 bases each). V lost 5 bases to trimming and J lost 7 bases, with 15 bases between them. The CDR3 contains 14 residues. Per the germline V gene, CDR1 is LNHNV and CDR2 is YYDKDF (reference sequence). This CDR3 reads CATSRRDALNEQFF. In DNA, the CDR3 is TGTGCCACCAGCCGCCGGGACGCCCTAAATGAGCAGTTCTTC.

This clonotype occurred many times. The chain has TRBV28 and TRBJ1-1; D not resolved. Germline values: CDR1 MDHEN, CDR2 SYDVKM. The germline V and J ends were trimmed by 4 bases and 0 bases, with 9 bases remaining between them. The length of the CDR3 is 14 residues. Here the CDR3 reads CASSSQRMNTEAFF. CDR3 DNA sequence: TGTGCCAGCAGTTCACAGAGAATGAACACTGAAGCTTTCTTT.

V is TRBV27 and J is TRBJ2-7; unclear D gene. V shed 2 bases and J shed 2 bases, with 7 bases lying between them. Germline values: CDR1 MNHEY, CDR2 SMNVEV (reference sequence). CDR3 size: 13 residues. The CDR3 region is CASSLALAYEQYF. CDR3 bases: TGTGCCAGCAGTTTAGCTTTGGCCTACGAGCAGTACTTC.

This clonotype was picked up many times. The J gene is TRBJ2-5, the V gene TRBV7-2; 12 positions match TRBD2. V was pared by 0 bases and J by 0 bases, with 2 bases of the junction left unmatched. Germline V gene lookup returns CDR1 SGHTA and CDR2 FQGNSA. This CDR3 contains 17 residues. The CDR3 reads CASSLALAGGYQETQYF. CDR3 bases: TGTGCCAGCAGCTTAGCCCTAGCGGGGGGGTACCAAGAGACCCAGTACTTC. The entire variable domain, with the rest obtained from reference TRBV7-2 and TRBJ2-5, is as follows: GAGVSQSPSNKVTEKGKDVELRCDPISGHTALYWYRQSLGQGLEFLIYFQGNSAPDKSGLPSDRFSAERTGGSVSTLTIQRTQQEDSAVYLCASSLALAGGYQETQYFGPGTRLLVL.